Shown below are 19 T cell receptor beta chains from a single sample sequenced in a study of T cells in Graves' hyperthyroidism and ophthalmopathy. TCR beta CDR3 regions were amplified from RNA. The primer set for the first-round RT-PCR of the TCR CDR3 was HTBI. One entry per CDR3 protein, called by TCRdb with MiXCR from the multiplex PCR reads. The repertoire has 200,000 to 250,000 distinct CDR3 sequences, approximately 16% of them found once; the top ten carry 25% to 30%. Sample: blood. Receptors were obtained from a young woman with Graves' ophthalmopathy.

This clonotype was seen more than once but under ten times. The chain employs TRBV27 and TRBJ1-2, with 9 positions matching TRBD1. Germline CDR1 is MNHEY and CDR2 is SMNVEV (reference sequence). J lost 4 bases, V lost 7 bases, and 7 bases had no gene match. The CDR3 is made up of 14 amino acids. The CDR3 DNA is TGTGCCAGCAAAATAGACAGGGGGGTCTATGGCTACACCTTC. This encodes CASKIDRGVYGYTF.

This clonotype was seen ten or more times. This chain links TRBV19 with TRBJ2-6, with D perhaps matching TRBD2 (5 bases). V shed 0 bases and J shed 2 bases, with 8 bases lying between them. Germline values: CDR1 LNHDA, CDR2 SQIVND (reference sequence). This CDR3 contains 16 residues. The CDR3 sequence is CASSIDSGTGANVLTF. The DNA for the CDR3 is TGTGCCAGTAGTATAGATTCGGGGACTGGGGCCAACGTCCTGACTTTC.

In this sample, this clonotype turned up many times. The chain combines TRBV3-1 with TRBJ2-1; maybe TRBD2 (6 bases). V was trimmed by 1 base and J by 4 bases, leaving 11 bases between them. The CDR3 has 15 amino acids. Germline V gene sequence: CDR1 LGHDT, CDR2 YNNKEL (reference sequence). The CDR3 loop reads CASSQGTTPYNEQFF. CDR3 coding DNA: TGTGCCAGCAGCCAAGGGACTACACCGTACAATGAGCAGTTCTTC.

The V gene is TRBV10-3, the J gene TRBJ2-4; 8 positions match TRBD2. V dropped 6 bases and J dropped 4; count of bases not matched to a gene: 5. This CDR3 comprises 14 residues. From germline, CDR1 is ENHRY and CDR2 SYGVKD. The CDR3 bases are TGTGCCATCAGCGGTAGCGGGGCTAAAAACATTCAGTACTTC. It is translated as CAISGSGAKNIQYF.

The chain carries TRBV9 and TRBJ1-5; a possible D gene is TRBD1 (5 bases). V was cut by 0 bases and J by 7 bases, with 14 bases left in between. This CDR3 contains 15 residues. CDR1 is SGDLS, CDR2 YYNGEE, per germline. The CDR3 DNA sequence: TGTGCCAGCAGCGTAGGGGGAGGGAGGGACCAGCCCCAGCATTTT. This gives the protein CASSVGGGRDQPQHF. Supplemented by reference TRBV9 and TRBJ1-5, the full variable domain reads DSGVTQTPKHLITATGQRVTLRCSPRSGDLSVYWYQQSLDQGLQFLIQYYNGEERAKGNILERFSAQQFPDLHSELNLSSLELGDSALYFCASSVGGGRDQPQHFGDGTRLSIL.

This clonotype was detected many times. The chain carries TRBV6-1 and TRBJ2-3; 7 bases are a match to TRBD1. Germline CDR1 and CDR2: MNHNS and SASEGT. V gave up 5 bases and J gave up 0 bases; unmatched junction bases: 8. The CDR3 is 16 residues long. The CDR3 bases are TGTGCCAGCAGTTTCCGGGGACAGTCTAGCACAGATACGCAGTATTTT. The encoded protein is CASSFRGQSSTDTQYF.

This clonotype showed up many times. The J gene is TRBJ1-1, the V gene TRBV28, with D perhaps TRBD1 (5 bases). The CDR3 has 15 residues. Germline-derived CDR1 and CDR2 are MDHEN and SYDVKM. V was trimmed by 5 bases and J by 2 bases, leaving 15 bases between them. The CDR3 protein is CASSPRRQINTEAFF. The CDR3 DNA sequence: TGTGCCAGCAGTCCCCGTCGACAGATTAACACTGAAGCTTTCTTT.

This clonotype was found a few times. The V gene is TRBV11-3, the J gene TRBJ1-1, with 10 bases lining up with TRBD1. Germline V gene sequence: CDR1 SGHNT, CDR2 YENEEA. This CDR3 has 15 amino acids. The junction had 3 bases not matched to a gene; V was cut back by 4 bases and J by 1 base. CDR3 amino acids: CASSSRDRGNTEAFF. The CDR3 DNA is TGTGCCAGCAGCTCCCGGGACAGGGGGAACACTGAAGCTTTCTTT.

This clonotype has a count of ten or more. This chain links TRBV7-6 with TRBJ2-7, with unresolved D. Germline V gives CDR1 SGHVS, CDR2 FNYEAQ. The length of the CDR3 is 13 residues. V was clipped by 1 base and J by 6 bases, with 10 bases between them. The CDR3 bases are TGTGCCAGCAGCTTAGACAATGCCAGCGAGCAGTACTTC. Protein: CASSLDNASEQYF.

This clonotype was detected many times. The gene calls are TRBV7-9 and TRBJ1-1; possibly TRBD1 for D (6 bases). CDR1 and CDR2 from the germline V gene are SEHNR and FQNEAQ (reference sequence). The CDR3 consists of 15 residues. Trimming took off 5 bases at V and 0 bases at J, with 13 bases between the two ends. The CDR3: CASSAQGIMNTEAFF. The CDR3 region has the DNA TGTGCCAGCAGCGCACAGGGAATTATGAACACTGAAGCTTTCTTT.

The table lists this clonotype with many counts. This sequence joins TRBV9 and TRBJ1-1; no clear D gene. The V end lost 0 bases, the J end lost 5 bases, and 11 bases lay between the germline ends. CDR3 length: 14 residues. CDR1 and CDR2 (germline): SGDLS, YYNGEE. CDR3 bases: TGTGCCAGCAGCGTAGAGTCTCGGGCTACTGAAGCTTTCTTT. Translating it yields CASSVESRATEAFF.

This clonotype was observed many times. The chain employs TRBV12-3 or TRBV12-4 and TRBJ1-6; the D gene is possibly TRBD1 (6 bases). The V gene lost 7 bases and the J gene lost 8 bases, with 18 bases spanning the gap. The CDR3 has 15 amino acids. For the CDR3, the DNA is TGTGCCAGCACTATTGGCGGGGGGCAACATTCACCCCTCCACTTT. It is translated as CASTIGGGQHSPLHF.

On this clonotype itself: A single base separates this from a much larger clone, so it may be a read error. The conserved final phenylalanine or tryptophan is absent from the CDR3, which likely points to a read error. The gene calls are TRBV20-1 and TRBJ2-1, with 10 nucleotides matching TRBD2. Germline V gives CDR1 DFQATT, CDR2 SNEGSKA (reference sequence). V was clipped by 1 base and J by 8 bases; unmatched bases: 8. The CDR3 is 15 amino acids. CDR3 DNA sequence: TGCAGTGCTAGAGTTCTAGCGGGAGTCGGCGATGAGCAGTTCGTC. This sequence encodes CSARVLAGVGDEQFV.

This clonotype was recorded at least ten times. J is TRBJ2-5 and V is TRBV11-2; D is undetermined. With 3 bases removed from V and 5 bases from J, the gap between germline ends came to 4 bases. Per germline, CDR1 SGHAT and CDR2 FQNNGV. The length of the CDR3 is 11 residues. In DNA form, the CDR3 reads TGTGCCAGCAGCTTCAGCGAGACCCAGTACTTC. This gives the protein CASSFSETQYF.

Many counts were recorded for this clonotype. This sequence joins TRBV30 and TRBJ1-5, with a weak D call TRBD1 (5 bases). The CDR3 consists of 13 residues. V gave up 2 bases and J gave up 5 bases, with 10 bases separating them. Germline CDR1 GTSNPN, CDR2 SVGIG (reference sequence). The CDR3 sequence: CAWSLGVHQPQHF. For the CDR3, the DNA is TGTGCCTGGAGTTTGGGGGTGCATCAGCCCCAGCATTTT.

This clonotype was recorded at least ten times. This rearrangement joins TRBV28 to TRBJ2-3; 11 bases agree with TRBD2. The V gene end was trimmed by 2 bases and the J gene end by 6 bases; junction bases not matched to a gene: 16. From germline, CDR1 is MDHEN and CDR2 SYDVKM. CDR3 length: 19 amino acids. This CDR3 is CASSLTRPVVAGGTDTQYF. CDR3 nucleotide sequence: TGTGCCAGCAGTTTAACCCGCCCTGTTGTAGCGGGAGGGACGGATACGCAGTATTTT. Looking up the rest from reference TRBV28 and TRBJ2-3 gives the full variable domain: DVKVTQSSRYLVKRTGEKVFLECVQDMDHENMFWYRQDPGLGLRLIYFSYDVKMKEKGDIPEGYSVSREKKERFSLILESASTNQTSMYLCASSLTRPVVAGGTDTQYFGPGTRLTVL.

The table lists this clonotype with many counts. The chain uses TRBV19 and TRBJ2-1; D remains ambiguous. The CDR3 consists of 13 residues. Per germline, CDR1 LNHDA and CDR2 SQIVND (reference sequence). The ends were cut back, 2 bases at V and 3 bases at J, with 5 bases in the middle. In DNA form, the CDR3 reads TGTGCCAGTAGTATATTCCTCTACAATGAGCAGTTCTTC. This codes for CASSIFLYNEQFF. Complete variable domain (other parts from reference TRBV19 and TRBJ2-1): DGGITQSPKYLFRKEGQNVTLSCEQNLNHDAMYWYRQDPGQGLRLIYYSQIVNDFQKGDIAEGYSVSREKKESFPLTVTSAQKNPTAFYLCASSIFLYNEQFFGPGTRLTVL.

This clonotype was counted at least ten times. This rearrangement joins TRBV28 to TRBJ1-1; 7 bases map to TRBD1. The CDR3 contains 14 residues. With 3 bases clipped from V and 4 bases from J, the junction kept 5 bases outside the gene matches. Germline CDR1 MDHEN, CDR2 SYDVKM. The CDR3 DNA sequence: TGTGCCAGCAGTTTTAGGGGGCCGCGCACTGAAGCTTTCTTT. As protein: CASSFRGPRTEAFF.

This clonotype was seen many times. The V and J genes are TRBV2 and TRBJ1-1, with D unclear. V lost 5 bases, J lost 10 bases, and 23 bases lay in between. The CDR3 extends over 15 amino acids. The germline CDR1 and CDR2 sequences are SNHLY and FYNNEI. CDR3 region: CASSHPDRGGSRAFF. Written as DNA, the CDR3 is TGTGCCAGCAGTCACCCAGATCGGGGAGGTAGTAGAGCTTTCTTT.